These T cell receptor beta chains were read from a single sample in a study of shared clonotypes between healthy human individuals. Assay: immunoSEQ multiplex PCR; the TCRdb copy retains only in-frame clones and omits some. The sample records hundreds of thousands of clones, 90% to 97% being singletons. Sequencing input: naive CD4+ T cells sorted from blood. Source of these receptors: a woman aged 30 to 39 in good health. CDR3s include the opening cysteine and the closing phenylalanine or tryptophan. Fields, in order: D gene, J gene, clone size, V gene, CDR3 DNA, CDR3 protein. The D gene is left open where the match is weak. The size field is filled for only some rows; it gives once, few, many or a size class.

d_call: NA
j_call: TRBJ1-5
clone_size: NA
v_call: TRBV27
cdr3_nt: TGTGCCAGCAGCAGGGTAAGCAATCAGCCCCAGCATTTT
cdr3_aa: CASSRVSNQPQHF

d_call: NA
j_call: TRBJ2-4
clone_size: NA
v_call: TRBV7-2
cdr3_nt: TGTGCCAGCAGCTTCGGTCAGGACATTCAGTACTTC
cdr3_aa: CASSFGQDIQYF

d_call: NA
j_call: TRBJ2-7
clone_size: NA
v_call: TRBV7-2
cdr3_nt: TGTGCCAGCAGCGCACTTTGGAATCCCTACGAGCAGTACTTC
cdr3_aa: CASSALWNPYEQYF

d_call: NA
j_call: TRBJ2-7
clone_size: once
v_call: TRBV29-1
cdr3_nt: TGCAGCGTTGACGGTCCCTCCTACGAGCAGTACTTC
cdr3_aa: CSVDGPSYEQYF

d_call: TRBD1
j_call: TRBJ1-5
clone_size: once
v_call: TRBV18
cdr3_nt: TGTGCCAGCTCCCCGGACAGGGATCAGCCCCAGCATTTT
cdr3_aa: CASSPDRDQPQHF

d_call: NA
j_call: TRBJ1-4
clone_size: NA
v_call: TRBV19
cdr3_nt: TGTGCCAGTATTAAACAGGGAACCGAAAAACTGTTTTTT
cdr3_aa: CASIKQGTEKLFF

d_call: NA
j_call: TRBJ2-6
clone_size: NA
v_call: TRBV4-1
cdr3_nt: TGCGCCAGCAGCTCCGGGGGCAGAAGAACTGGGGCCAACGTCCTGACTTTC
cdr3_aa: CASSSGGRRTGANVLTF

d_call: NA
j_call: TRBJ1-1
clone_size: NA
v_call: TRBV11-2
cdr3_nt: TGTGCCAGCAGCTTAGGTCATTCGAACACTGAAGCTTTCTTT
cdr3_aa: CASSLGHSNTEAFF

d_call: TRBD2
j_call: TRBJ2-7
clone_size: NA
v_call: TRBV7-2
cdr3_nt: TGTGCCAGCAGCTTGACTAGCGTCGCGTACGAGCAGTACTTC
cdr3_aa: CASSLTSVAYEQYF

d_call: NA
j_call: TRBJ1-3
clone_size: NA
v_call: TRBV4-1
cdr3_nt: TGCGCCAGCAGCCAAGGGCGGGCATTTACGACTTCTGGAAACACCATATATTTT
cdr3_aa: CASSQGRAFTTSGNTIYF

d_call: NA
j_call: TRBJ1-6
clone_size: NA
v_call: TRBV30
cdr3_nt: TGTGCCTGGAGGGGGTATAATTCACCCCTCCACTTT
cdr3_aa: CAWRGYNSPLHF

d_call: NA
j_call: TRBJ2-7
clone_size: NA
v_call: TRBV28
cdr3_nt: TGTGCCAGCAGTTCGACAGCTAATACCTACGAGCAGTACTTC
cdr3_aa: CASSSTANTYEQYF

d_call: NA
j_call: TRBJ2-5
clone_size: NA
v_call: TRBV5-4
cdr3_nt: TGTGCCAGCAGCTTTATCGGCAGCCAAGAGACCCAGTACTTC
cdr3_aa: CASSFIGSQETQYF

d_call: NA
j_call: TRBJ1-2
clone_size: NA
v_call: TRBV28
cdr3_nt: TGTGCCAGCAGTAAGGGGGTGGACTATGGCTACACCTTC
cdr3_aa: CASSKGVDYGYTF

d_call: NA
j_call: TRBJ1-5
clone_size: NA
v_call: TRBV4-2
cdr3_nt: TGTGCCAGCAGCCAAGGACGGAACAGGGGCAATCAGCCCCAGCATTTT
cdr3_aa: CASSQGRNRGNQPQHF

d_call: NA
j_call: TRBJ2-3
clone_size: NA
v_call: TRBV21-1
cdr3_nt: TGTGCCAGCAGCACACTGGGCGGGAGACGATTAAAGGGCACAGATACGCAGTATTTT
cdr3_aa: CASSTLGGRRLKGTDTQYF

d_call: NA
j_call: TRBJ2-6
clone_size: NA
v_call: TRBV18
cdr3_nt: TGTGCCAGCTCACCACAAGATCCGGGGGCTGGGGCCAACGTCCTGACTTTC
cdr3_aa: CASSPQDPGAGANVLTF

d_call: NA
j_call: TRBJ2-3
clone_size: NA
v_call: TRBV29-1
cdr3_nt: TGCAGCGCCACGGCCCAGGGGTCCACAGATACGCAGTATTTT
cdr3_aa: CSATAQGSTDTQYF

d_call: NA
j_call: TRBJ2-4
clone_size: NA
v_call: TRBV28
cdr3_nt: TGTGCCAGCAGTTTAAGGCCACCCCTAGCCAAAAACATTCAGTACTTC
cdr3_aa: CASSLRPPLAKNIQYF

d_call: NA
j_call: TRBJ2-7
clone_size: NA
v_call: TRBV28
cdr3_nt: TGTGCCAGCAGACTCCGAAACTACGAGCAGTACTTC
cdr3_aa: CASRLRNYEQYF

d_call: NA
j_call: TRBJ2-7
clone_size: NA
v_call: TRBV28
cdr3_nt: TGTGCCAGCGGGATATCTGGCGGGCAGTACTTC
cdr3_aa: CASGISGGQYF

d_call: NA
j_call: TRBJ2-5
clone_size: NA
v_call: TRBV27
cdr3_nt: TGTGCCAGCAGTCAACCAGGGAAGGAGACCCAGTACTTC
cdr3_aa: CASSQPGKETQYF

d_call: NA
j_call: TRBJ1-4
clone_size: NA
v_call: TRBV21-1
cdr3_nt: TGTGCCAGCAGCGAGGACAGGGCGTGCGAAAAACTGTTTTTT
cdr3_aa: CASSEDRACEKLFF

d_call: NA
j_call: TRBJ2-7
clone_size: NA
v_call: TRBV7-9
cdr3_nt: TGTGCCAGCAGCTTAGCAGGGCCATTAACCTACGAGCAGTACTTC
cdr3_aa: CASSLAGPLTYEQYF

d_call: NA
j_call: TRBJ1-5
clone_size: NA
v_call: TRBV2
cdr3_nt: TGTGCCAGCAGTGTAGGGATCAATCAGCCCCAGCATTTT
cdr3_aa: CASSVGINQPQHF

d_call: NA
j_call: TRBJ2-6
clone_size: NA
v_call: TRBV27
cdr3_nt: TGTGCCAGCAGTTTTTCATTTTCAGGGGCTGGGGCCAACGTCCTGACTTTC
cdr3_aa: CASSFSFSGAGANVLTF

d_call: TRBD1
j_call: TRBJ1-5
clone_size: NA
v_call: TRBV23-1
cdr3_nt: TGCGCCAGCAGGCAGGGGAAAGACAGGGGGCGAGACAATCAGCCCCAGCATTTT
cdr3_aa: CASRQGKDRGRDNQPQHF